Below are 2 T cell receptor beta chains sequenced from a single sample in a study of T cell repertoires in cytomegalovirus infection. Each CDR3 protein gets one entry after TCRdb re-called the reads with MiXCR. The table has approximately 130,000 distinct CDR3 sequences, approximately 8.8% seen once. Sequencing was performed on PBMCs. These receptors were taken from a human donor in good health (CMV status not recorded). Some clones in this sample may be carry-over from other donors' samples.

This clonotype was observed a handful of times. The chain recombines TRBV6-5 with TRBJ1-2; unclear D gene. CDR1 and CDR2 (germline): MNHEY, SVGAGI. Between the trimmed V and J ends, which lost 5 bases and 8 bases, there was a span of 24 bases. The CDR3 runs to 16 residues. CDR3 loop: CASSPTPWTEIRGYTF. CDR3 sequence (DNA): TGTGCCAGCAGTCCTACACCCTGGACGGAAATAAGGGGCTACACCTTC.

This clonotype was observed many times. V gene TRBV6-6 combines with J gene TRBJ2-4; D perhaps matches TRBD2 (6 bases). Trimming stripped 5 bases from V and 1 base from J, with 15 bases between. The CDR3 runs to 16 residues. Germline assignment: CDR1 MNHNY and CDR2 SVGAGI (reference sequence). CDR3 DNA sequence: TGTGCCAGCAGTGACCCCGGGGGTTCGGCCAAAAACATTCAGTACTTC. Translating it yields CASSDPGGSAKNIQYF.